A single sample gave rise to the 32 T cell receptor beta chains below, sequenced in a study of beta chain features in type 1 diabetes. Broader study findings: Researchers report that Type 1 diabetes patients had moderately but significantly shorter TCRB CDR3s across all four CD4+ subsets.

No antigen is known for these receptors. Reverse transcribing all isolated RNA meant expressed TCRB transcripts were sequenced. Here immunoSEQ multiplex PCR was the method, and the copy in TCRdb shows in-frame clones only, minus some. The sample has approximately 140,000 clones, around 9% seen once. Source material: central memory CD4+ T cells from blood. The source of these receptors is a man under 40 with type 1 diabetes.

This clone occurred a few times. The J gene is TRBJ2-3, the V gene TRBV5-1; perhaps TRBD1 as D (6 bases). This CDR3 has 15 amino acids. Looked up from germline, CDR1 is SGHRS and CDR2 is YFSETQ. V was pared by 0 bases and J by 6 bases, with 14 bases between. CDR3 residues: CASSLARDNRDTQYF. For the CDR3, the DNA is TGCGCCAGCAGCTTGGCGAGGGACAACAGGGATACGCAGTATTTT.

This clone has a handful of counts. CDR3 in amino acids: CASSISAGDSPLHF. In nucleotides, the CDR3 is TGTGCCAGTAGTATTTCGGCAGGGGATTCACCCCTCCACTTT. The chain links TRBV19 to TRBJ1-6; TRBD1 might be the D (6 bases). This CDR3 is built from 14 residues. Germline V gives CDR1 LNHDA, CDR2 SQIVND (reference sequence). V lost 3 bases, J lost 8 bases, and 11 bases lay in between.

With regard to this clone: This specimen includes other DNA sequences encoding the same CDR3. J is TRBJ2-7 and V is TRBV7-2; the match to TRBD2 covers 8 bases. Per germline, CDR1 SGHTA and CDR2 FQGNSA. Trimming took 0 bases from V and 0 from J; bases not matched to a gene: 1. The CDR3 contains 15 residues. CDR3 nucleotides: TGTGCCAGCAGCTTAGCAGCGGGGGTCTCCTACGAGCAGTACTTC. This translates into CASSLAAGVSYEQYF.

On this clone: One end of the junction varies from germline; a read error may be responsible. The rearrangement uses TRBV14 and TRBJ1-5; no firm D call. Germline lookup yields CDR1 SGHDN and CDR2 FVKESK. The CDR3 is 11 amino acids. The CDR3 DNA follows: TGTGCCAGCAGCCAAAATCGGCCCCAGCATTTT. Encoded protein: CASSQNRPQHF.

This clone appeared once. The rearrangement links TRBV7-3 to TRBJ2-3; 7 bases match TRBD2. CDR3 length: 13 residues. Trimming cost V 3 bases and J 4 bases; bases outside gene matches: 1. CDR1 is SGHTA and CDR2 is FQGTGA in the germline V gene. As DNA, the CDR3 is TGTGCCAGCAGCTTCCGGGGGGCAGATACGCAGTATTTT. Translation: CASSFRGADTQYF.

This clone appeared a few times. The V gene is TRBV29-1, the J gene TRBJ2-3; 10 positions agree with TRBD2. CDR3 length: 13 residues. The junction had 5 bases not matched to a gene; V was cut back by 6 bases and J by 5 bases. The V gene's germline CDR1 is SQVTM and CDR2 ANQGSEA. CDR3 residues: CSVAGGLIDTQYF. The CDR3 DNA sequence: TGCAGCGTAGCGGGGGGGCTGATAGATACGCAGTATTTT.

This clone was found a few times. The chain carries TRBV10-3 and TRBJ1-2; 9 bases map to TRBD1. This CDR3 has 14 residues. Trimming removed 7 bases from V and 2 bases from J; junction bases left unmatched: 5. Germline V CDR1 and CDR2: ENHRY, SYGVKD. CDR3 protein: CAITFGQGNYGYTF. DNA of the CDR3: TGTGCCATCACTTTTGGACAGGGGAACTATGGCTACACCTTC.

This chain links TRBV18 with TRBJ2-7, with D possibly TRBD2 on 5 matching bases. Germline assignment: CDR1 KGHSH and CDR2 LQKENI. Trimming pared 5 bases from V and 6 bases from J, leaving 17 bases between. The CDR3 extends over 14 amino acids. CDR3 sequence: CASSSAWWESEQYF. CDR3 bases: TGTGCCAGCTCATCCGCCTGGTGGGAGAGCGAGCAGTACTTC.

Only a few counts were recorded for this clone. V and J are TRBV6-5 and TRBJ1-5; the match to TRBD1 covers 7 bases. Unmatched junction bases numbered 5, after V lost 6 bases and J lost 0 bases. This CDR3 has 15 residues. CDR1 is MNHEY and CDR2 is SVGAGI in the germline V gene. The CDR3 is CASSKGTDSNQPQHF. DNA of the CDR3: TGTGCCAGCAGCAAAGGGACAGATAGCAATCAGCCCCAGCATTTT.

In this sample, this clone turned up a few times. The rearrangement links TRBV7-2 to TRBJ2-7; maybe TRBD1 (5 bases). Germline CDR1 reads SGHTA; CDR2 reads FQGNSA. V was trimmed by 8 bases and J by 9 bases, leaving 17 bases between them. This CDR3 has 12 amino acids. The CDR3 is CASSYPQGGQYF. The DNA for the CDR3 is TGTGCCAGCTCCTACCCCCAGGGCGGGCAGTACTTC.

This clone has at least ten counts. The chain is built from TRBV7-6 and TRBJ1-5; TRBD1 aligns across 8 bases. V lost 5 bases, J lost 4 bases, and 1 base stayed unmatched. CDR3 size: 13 residues. Germline CDR1 and CDR2: SGHVS and FNYEAQ. The DNA of the CDR3 is TGTGCCAGCAGCCGACAGGGGAATCAGCCCCAGCATTTT. Protein product: CASSRQGNQPQHF.

The chain links TRBV4-1 to TRBJ2-2; 9 bases line up with TRBD2. J was trimmed by 0 bases and V by 0 bases; bases with no gene match: 5. The CDR3 spans 18 residues. The germline V gene encodes CDR1 MGHRA and CDR2 YSYEKL. CDR3 in DNA: TGCGCCAGCAGCCAAGAGATTAGCGGGGGCCCGAACACCGGGGAGCTGTTTTTT. Translating gives CASSQEISGGPNTGELFF.

This clone was detected a few times. The CDR3 sequence: CASSQDLGHLNSPLHF. DNA for the CDR3: TGTGCCAGCAGCCAAGATCTGGGACATCTTAATTCACCCCTCCACTTT. The chain links TRBV4-2 to TRBJ1-6; D perhaps matches TRBD1 (6 bases). The germline V gene encodes CDR1 LGHNA and CDR2 YNFKEQ. With 0 bases removed from V and 6 bases from J, the gap between germline ends came to 12 bases. The CDR3 runs to 16 residues.

CDR3 residues: CASSWTGTEETQYF. The DNA of the CDR3 is TGTGCCAGCAGCTGGACCGGGACAGAAGAGACCCAGTACTTC. This chain joins TRBV7-2 and TRBJ2-5, with 7 bases that match TRBD1. The CDR3 is 14 amino acids. The trim removed 4 bases at V and 3 bases at J, leaving 5 bases unmatched. Germline CDR1 and CDR2: SGHTA and FQGNSA.

Many counts were recorded for this clone. V and J are TRBV4-2 and TRBJ2-4, with 7 bases fitting TRBD1. The V and J ends lost 0 bases and 7 bases, in that order; junction bases with no gene match: 6. The germline gives CDR1 LGHNA, CDR2 YNFKEQ. The CDR3 extends over 15 amino acids. CDR3 protein: CASSQDPEQGNIQYF. DNA of the CDR3: TGTGCCAGCAGCCAAGATCCCGAACAGGGGAACATTCAGTACTTC.

This clone occurred a few times. The chain is built from TRBV9 and TRBJ2-2; D not certain. V was trimmed by 2 bases and J by 6 bases, leaving 8 bases between them. Germline CDR1 and CDR2: SGDLS and YYNGEE. CDR3 length: 13 amino acids. The CDR3 nucleotides are TGTGCCAGCAGCGTGTATTCGTCCGGGGAGCTGTTTTTT. Translated, it gives CASSVYSSGELFF.

The chain links TRBV28 to TRBJ2-1; D is perhaps TRBD2 (6 bases). Germline V gives CDR1 MDHEN, CDR2 SYDVKM. This CDR3 is 12 amino acids long. V lost 5 bases to trimming and J lost 9 bases, with 11 bases between them. CDR3 coding DNA: TGTGCCAGCAGTCTCGGGACTGCTGAGCAGTTCTTC. It translates to CASSLGTAEQFF. Drawing the rest from reference TRBV28 and TRBJ2-1, the complete variable domain is DVKVTQSSRYLVKRTGEKVFLECVQDMDHENMFWYRQDPGLGLRLIYFSYDVKMKEKGDIPEGYSVSREKKERFSLILESASTNQTSMYLCASSLGTAEQFFGPGTRLTVL.

The chain carries TRBV30 and TRBJ2-7; TRBD2 matches at 12 bases. Trimming at V came to 3 bases and at J to 9 bases, leaving 6 bases not matched to a gene. The V gene's germline CDR1 is GTSNPN and CDR2 SVGIG (reference sequence). The CDR3 has 13 residues. The CDR3 nucleotides read TGTGCCTGGAGGTGGCTAGCGGGGGGGCCGCAGTACTTC. Its protein product is CAWRWLAGGPQYF.

This clone was seen a handful of times. The chain uses TRBV5-8 and TRBJ2-5, with a tentative D call TRBD1 (6 bases). The DNA end is a closer match to TRBJ2-7, so the J assignment may be wrong. The CDR3 covers 14 residues. CDR1 and CDR2 (germline): SGHTS, YDEGEE. The CDR3 sequence is CASRNRASSYEQYF. In DNA form, the CDR3 reads TGTGCCAGCAGGAACAGGGCTAGCTCCTACGAGCAGTACTTC.

This rearrangement joins TRBV6-6 to TRBJ2-7; a possible D gene is TRBD1 (6 bases). Trimming removed 4 bases from V and 0 bases from J, with 13 bases in between. The length of the CDR3 is 15 residues. CDR1 and CDR2 from the germline V gene are MNHNY and SVGAGI (reference sequence). The CDR3 is CASSSPYRDSYEQYF. The CDR3 bases are TGTGCCAGCAGTTCCCCATACAGGGACTCCTACGAGCAGTACTTC.

V is TRBV14 and J is TRBJ2-7, with 7 bases that match TRBD1. CDR1 and CDR2 (germline): SGHDN, FVKESK. V dropped 3 bases and J dropped 5; count of bases not matched to a gene: 10. There are 15 residues in the CDR3. CDR3: CASSHRDSPWDEQYF. The CDR3 nucleotides read TGTGCCAGCAGCCACAGGGACAGCCCTTGGGACGAGCAGTACTTC. Full variable domain (rest looked up from reference TRBV14 and TRBJ2-7): EAGVTQFPSHSVIEKGQTVTLRCDPISGHDNLYWYRRVMGKEIKFLLHFVKESKQDESGMPNNRFLAERTGGTYSTLKVQPAELEDSGVYFCASSHRDSPWDEQYFGPGTRLTVT.

The gene calls are TRBV7-3 and TRBJ2-2; tentative D call: TRBD2 (7 bases). This CDR3 spans 16 amino acids. V was cut by 4 bases and J by 2 bases, with 14 bases left in between. Germline CDR1 SGHTA, CDR2 FQGTGA. This CDR3 is CASSSQGGGNTGELFF. CDR3 coding DNA: TGTGCCAGCAGCTCACAGGGAGGGGGTAACACCGGGGAGCTGTTTTTT.

The V and J genes are TRBV5-4 and TRBJ2-1; 12 bases align to TRBD2. The germline CDR1 and CDR2 sequences are SGHNT and YYREEE (reference sequence). This CDR3 is 15 amino acids long. Trimming at V came to 5 bases and at J to 6 bases, leaving 6 bases not matched to a gene. CDR3 nucleotide sequence: TGTGCCAGCAGGAATGGACTAGCGGGGTCCAATGAGCAGTTCTTC. It is translated as CASRNGLAGSNEQFF.

By share of the sample, this clone is medium-sized. This chain joins TRBV2 and TRBJ1-6; no firm D call. Deletions cut 6 bases from V and 10 bases from J, with 13 bases between. CDR1 is SNHLY, CDR2 FYNNEI, per germline. The CDR3 is 13 amino acids. The CDR3 region is CASRVLAGSPLHF. CDR3 coding DNA: TGTGCCAGCAGGGTGCTCGCGGGATCACCCCTCCACTTT.

V usage is TRBV14 and J usage is TRBJ1-2, with D perhaps matching TRBD1 (5 bases). In germline, CDR1 is SGHDN, CDR2 FVKESK. CDR3 length: 13 amino acids. V lost 1 base to trimming and J lost 8 bases, with 11 bases between them. CDR3 amino acids: CASSQGQQVGYTF. The DNA for the CDR3 is TGTGCCAGCAGCCAAGGTCAACAGGTCGGCTACACCTTC.

The chain employs TRBV5-6 and TRBJ2-7; TRBD1 aligns across 8 bases. V lost 5 bases to trimming and J lost 4 bases; unmatched junction nucleotides: 8. The CDR3 runs 14 residues. CDR1 and CDR2 from the germline V gene are SGHDT and YYEEEE. The CDR3 here is CASRRGQGRYEQYF. CDR3 in DNA: TGTGCCAGCAGAAGAGGACAGGGTAGGTACGAGCAGTACTTC.

The table lists this clone with a few counts. The sample has other DNA sequences that encode this CDR3 too. The chain carries TRBV28 and TRBJ2-7; a weak D match, TRBD2 (5 bases). V was pared by 5 bases and J by 3 bases, with 8 bases between. The CDR3 consists of 12 residues. Germline V gene lookup returns CDR1 MDHEN and CDR2 SYDVKM. In DNA form, the CDR3 reads TGTGCCAGCAGTCTTGGAGGCTACGAGCAGTACTTC. Encoded protein: CASSLGGYEQYF.

The chain links TRBV9 to TRBJ2-2; 7 bases fit TRBD1. Trimming took 4 bases from V and 4 from J; bases not matched to a gene: 4. The CDR3 extends over 14 amino acids. Germline CDR1 and CDR2: SGDLS and YYNGEE. The CDR3 is CASSYRQGTGELFF. CDR3 coding DNA: TGTGCCAGCAGCTATCGACAGGGCACCGGGGAGCTGTTTTTT.

This chain uses TRBV29-1 with TRBJ1-2; 7 bases are shared with TRBD1. This CDR3 spans 13 amino acids. Trimming removed 3 bases from V and 5 bases from J; junction bases left unmatched: 6. Germline CDR1 reads SQVTM; CDR2 reads ANQGSEA. The CDR3 region is CSVDPDRAYGYTF. For the CDR3, the DNA is TGCAGCGTTGATCCAGACAGGGCTTATGGCTACACCTTC.

V usage is TRBV11-2 and J usage is TRBJ2-3; no clear D. Trimming removed 5 bases from V and 8 bases from J, with 11 bases in between. Germline-derived CDR1 and CDR2 are SGHAT and FQNNGV. The CDR3 is 12 residues long. CDR3 loop: CASSPTTGTQYF. The CDR3 DNA follows: TGTGCCAGCAGCCCAACCACGGGTACGCAGTATTTT.

This sequence joins TRBV7-2 and TRBJ2-3; 7 nucleotides line up with TRBD2. The CDR3 is made up of 14 amino acids. Trimming at V came to 3 bases and at J to 4 bases, leaving 4 bases not matched to a gene. Germline V gene sequence: CDR1 SGHTA, CDR2 FQGNSA. The CDR3 nucleotides read TGTGCCAGCAGCTTGGGACTACAAGCAGATACGCAGTATTTT. Its protein is CASSLGLQADTQYF.

This clone was observed a few times. This chain joins TRBV7-8 and TRBJ2-2; perhaps TRBD1 as D (5 bases). In germline, CDR1 is SGHVS, CDR2 FQNEAQ. The length of the CDR3 is 12 residues. V lost 2 bases to trimming and J lost 13 bases, with 11 bases between them. In DNA form, the CDR3 reads TGTGCCAGCAGCTTACAAGGGGAAAGGCTGTTTTTT. This gives the protein CASSLQGERLFF.